Below are 13 T cell receptor beta chains sequenced from a single sample in a study of blood T cell repertoires in COVID-19. Libraries were prepared by immunoSEQ multiplex PCR; TCRdb keeps only in-frame clonotypes and omits some of them. The sample carries 150,000 to 200,000 clones, about 83% recorded once. The source material was peripheral blood. Receptors were obtained from a woman in her 70s with COVID-19, enrolled during active disease.

The chain has TRBV30 and TRBJ2-1, with 9 bases fitting TRBD2. The CDR3 loop spans 14 amino acids. The junction had 5 bases not matched to a gene; V was cut back by 3 bases and J by 5 bases. Germline assignment: CDR1 GTSNPN and CDR2 SVGIG (reference sequence). CDR3 in DNA: TGTGCCTGGAGCTCCGGGACTAGCCACAATGAGCAGTTCTTC. Translating gives CAWSSGTSHNEQFF.

The chain links TRBV10-3 to TRBJ2-7, with a possible D match to TRBD2 (6 bases). Between the trimmed V and J ends, which lost 0 bases and 7 bases, there was a span of 13 bases. Germline lookup yields CDR1 ENHRY and CDR2 SYGVKD. This CDR3 is built from 14 residues. CDR3 nucleotides: TGTGCCATCAGTGAGTCCGCCAGGGACTGGGAGCAGTACTTC. Its translation: CAISESARDWEQYF.

This rearrangement joins TRBV27 to TRBJ2-7; TRBD1 matches at 10 bases. Looked up from germline, CDR1 is MNHEY and CDR2 is SMNVEV (reference sequence). The CDR3 consists of 16 residues. V lost 3 bases to trimming and J lost 3 bases; unmatched junction nucleotides: 8. The CDR3 loop reads CASSFLPGTGDYEQYF. The CDR3 bases are TGTGCCAGCAGTTTCCTCCCCGGGACAGGGGACTACGAGCAGTACTTC.

The CDR3 DNA follows: TGCGCCAGCAGCATCGGGACTAGCGGGGTCGGAGAGACCCAGTACTTC. It is translated as CASSIGTSGVGETQYF. The V and J genes are TRBV5-1 and TRBJ2-5, with 13 bases fitting TRBD2. The V segment lost 4 bases and the J segment 4 bases; nucleotides outside the gene matches: 7. The CDR3 is 16 residues long. CDR1 and CDR2 from the germline V gene are SGHRS and YFSETQ.

The chain joins TRBV5-1 to TRBJ1-5, with D unresolved. Trimming removed 0 bases from V and 4 bases from J, with 11 bases in between. Germline V gene sequence: CDR1 SGHRS, CDR2 YFSETQ. The CDR3 runs 15 residues. In DNA form, the CDR3 reads TGCGCCAGCAGCTTGGCGGGAGTTAGGAATCAGCCCCAGCATTTT. It specifies CASSLAGVRNQPQHF.

The chain employs TRBV28 and TRBJ1-1, with D perhaps TRBD1 (6 bases). Germline CDR1 MDHEN, CDR2 SYDVKM. The CDR3 is 15 residues long. With 8 bases removed from V and 1 base from J, the gap between germline ends came to 17 bases. The CDR3: CASSPASRGNTEAFF. The CDR3 DNA reads TGTGCCAGCTCCCCGGCGAGCAGGGGGAACACTGAAGCTTTCTTT.

The V call is TRBV28, the J call TRBJ1-5; 8 nucleotides agree with TRBD1. The CDR3 runs to 15 residues. Trimming took 6 bases from V and 3 from J; bases not matched to a gene: 7. CDR1 and CDR2 from the germline V gene are MDHEN and SYDVKM. The CDR3 sequence is CASRSQGAINQPQHF. The CDR3 region has the DNA TGTGCCAGCAGGTCTCAGGGGGCTATCAATCAGCCCCAGCATTTT.

This chain links TRBV2 with TRBJ1-6; D might be TRBD1 (6 bases). The germline CDR1 and CDR2 sequences are SNHLY and FYNNEI. Trimming took 2 bases from V and 9 from J, leaving 14 bases between them. This CDR3 spans 15 amino acids. DNA for the CDR3: TGTGCCAGCAGTGAACTACCAGGGGCAGGTTCACCCCTCCACTTT. Its translation is CASSELPGAGSPLHF.

The chain carries TRBV28 and TRBJ1-2, with D uncertain. Trimming shortened V by 6 bases and J by 9 bases, and 17 bases separated the two germline ends. The CDR3 sequence is 13 residues long. Germline CDR1 is MDHEN and CDR2 is SYDVKM. CDR3 DNA: TGTGCCAGCAGCGATAATGGAGGACGGAGCTACACCTTC. Protein product: CASSDNGGRSYTF.

The rearrangement links TRBV11-3 to TRBJ2-2; 7 bases agree with TRBD1. Germline V CDR1 and CDR2: SGHNT, YENEEA. The CDR3 consists of 17 residues. The trim removed 1 base at V and 7 bases at J, leaving 12 bases unmatched. The CDR3 loop reads CASSLASVDPGGGELFF. Written as DNA, the CDR3 is TGTGCCAGCAGCTTAGCTTCTGTAGACCCAGGGGGCGGGGAGCTGTTTTTT. Full variable domain (rest looked up from reference TRBV11-3 and TRBJ2-2): EAGVVQSPRYKIIEKKQPVAFWCNPISGHNTLYWYLQNLGQGPELLIRYENEEAVDDSQLPKDRFSAERLKGVDSTLKIQPAELGDSAVYLCASSLASVDPGGGELFFGEGSRLTVL.

The gene calls are TRBV28 and TRBJ1-2; D is unresolved. CDR1 and CDR2 from the germline V gene are MDHEN and SYDVKM. This CDR3 has 12 amino acids. Trimming cost V 3 bases and J 8 bases, with 10 bases left between them. CDR3 nucleotides: TGTGCCAGCAGTTTGGGCGTCTGGGGCTACACCTTC. Its translation: CASSLGVWGYTF.

This rearrangement joins TRBV7-2 to TRBJ2-5, with D possibly TRBD2 on 5 matching bases. Trimming removed 1 base at V and 4 bases at J, with 22 bases between. The CDR3 sequence is 18 residues long. Per the germline V gene, CDR1 is SGHTA and CDR2 is FQGNSA. CDR3 loop: CASSLVGLAWGFLETQYF. The CDR3 bases are TGTGCCAGCAGCTTAGTAGGACTTGCCTGGGGTTTTCTAGAGACCCAGTACTTC.

V usage is TRBV30 and J usage is TRBJ2-7; D may be TRBD2 (6 bases). The CDR3 spans 14 residues. The ends were cut back, 0 bases at V and 0 bases at J, with 9 bases in the middle. CDR1 and CDR2 from the germline V gene are GTSNPN and SVGIG (reference sequence). The CDR3 is CAWSVGGSSYEQYF. The CDR3, as DNA: TGTGCCTGGAGTGTTGGGGGGAGCTCCTACGAGCAGTACTTC. Complete variable domain (other parts from reference TRBV30 and TRBJ2-7): SQTIHQWPATLVQPVGSPLSLECTVEGTSNPNLYWYRQAAGRGLQLLFYSVGIGQISSEVPQNLSASRPQDRQFILSSKKLLLSDSGFYLCAWSVGGSSYEQYFGPGTRLTVT.